The rows below give T cell receptor beta chains drawn from one sample of a study of OX40 agonist ivuxolimab in advanced cancers. TCRdb's table, derived via immunoSEQ multiplex PCR, lists solely in-frame clones and lacks some. The sample holds more than 50,000 clones, around 83% seen once. Source: CD4+ or CD8+ T cells sorted from blood, taken in a trial of the OX40 agonist ivuxolimab. These receptors all come from an adult with an advanced solid tumor such as melanoma, head and neck, liver or kidney cancer. Each CDR3 is given with its conserved first and last residue. Each record gives: D gene, V gene, clone size, J gene, CDR3 protein, CDR3 DNA. D genes are given only for firm matches. The listing skips clone size in some rows; elsewhere it reads once, few, many or a size class.

>TRBD1|TRBV11-2|-|TRBJ2-2
CASSLNQGAFGELFF
TGTGCCAGCAGCTTAAACCAGGGGGCATTCGGGGAGCTGTTTTTT
>-|TRBV9|-|TRBJ2-7
CASSVATGESYEQYF
TGTGCCAGCAGCGTAGCCACTGGTGAGAGCTACGAGCAGTACTTC
>-|TRBV14|-|TRBJ1-6
CASSQGVNSPLHF
TGTGCCAGCAGCCAAGGAGTAAATTCACCCCTCCACTTT
>TRBD2|TRBV5-1|-|TRBJ2-2
CASRVISRAGTGELFF
TGCGCCAGCAGGGTTATTAGCCGAGCGGGGACCGGGGAGCTGTTTTTT
>-|TRBV7-3|-|TRBJ2-1
CASSLTRNHNEQFF
TGTGCCAGCAGCTTGACTAGGAATCACAATGAGCAGTTCTTC
>-|TRBV7-9|few|TRBJ2-6
CASSLGSFRSSGANVLTF
TGTGCCAGCAGCTTAGGTTCCTTTAGGAGCTCTGGGGCCAACGTCCTGACTTTC
>-|TRBV28|-|TRBJ2-1
CASSSWFEQFF
TGTGCCAGCAGTTCCTGGTTTGAGCAGTTCTTC
>-|TRBV7-9|-|TRBJ2-1
CASSLTTGSSYNEQFF
TGTGCCAGCAGCTTAACCACAGGGAGCTCCTACAATGAGCAGTTCTTC
>-|TRBV23-1|-|TRBJ2-3
CASRGQGTDTQYF
TGCGCCAGCAGGGGGCAGGGAACAGATACGCAGTATTTT
>-|TRBV7-9|-|TRBJ1-1
CASSLRQEAFF
TGTGCCAGCAGCTTGAGGCAAGAAGCTTTCTTT
>-|TRBV16|-|TRBJ2-5
CASSQVGETQYF
TGTGCCAGCAGCCAAGTGGGTGAGACCCAGTACTTC
>TRBD1|TRBV10-3|-|TRBJ1-2
CAISVEQGNNGYTF
TGTGCCATCAGTGTTGAACAGGGGAACAATGGCTACACCTTC
>-|TRBV7-9|-|TRBJ2-1
CASSSGPPYNEQFF
TGTGCCAGCAGCTCCGGACCGCCCTACAATGAGCAGTTCTTC
>TRBD2|TRBV14|-|TRBJ2-5
CASSQLAGGQETQYF
TGTGCCAGCAGCCAACTAGCGGGGGGGCAAGAGACCCAGTACTTC
>TRBD1|TRBV18|-|TRBJ2-7
CASSPAWDSYEQYF
TGTGCCAGCTCACCAGCCTGGGACAGCTACGAGCAGTACTTC
>TRBD1|TRBV2|few|TRBJ1-5
CASRGTGANQPQHF
TGTGCCAGCAGAGGGACAGGGGCAAATCAGCCCCAGCATTTT
>TRBD2|TRBV2|few|TRBJ2-7
CASSLRGSGRAYSYEQYF
TGTGCCAGCAGTCTTAGAGGTAGCGGGAGGGCATACTCCTACGAGCAGTACTTC
>-|TRBV6-5|-|TRBJ1-3
CASTKGGNSGNTIYF
TGTGCCAGCACCAAGGGGGGGAACTCTGGAAACACCATATATTTT
>-|TRBV28|few|TRBJ1-5
CASRDGEGNQPQHF
TGTGCCAGCAGAGACGGAGAGGGCAATCAGCCCCAGCATTTT
>TRBD1|TRBV9|-|TRBJ1-1
CASSDGQGNTEAFF
TGTGCCAGCAGCGACGGACAGGGGAACACTGAAGCTTTCTTT
>-|TRBV18|-|TRBJ2-1
CASSSTGEGNEQFF
TGTGCCAGCTCATCTACGGGAGAGGGCAATGAGCAGTTCTTC
>-|TRBV7-8|-|TRBJ1-2
CASSLDSNYGYTF
TGTGCCAGCAGTCTCGACAGTAACTATGGCTACACCTTC
>TRBD2|TRBV30|-|TRBJ2-2
CAFGRLAGDFNTGELFF
TGTGCCTTTGGAAGACTAGCGGGAGATTTTAACACCGGGGAGCTGTTTTTT
>-|TRBV29-1|-|TRBJ1-5
CSVVAGSNQPQHF
TGCAGCGTTGTGGCAGGGTCCAATCAGCCCCAGCATTTT
>TRBD1|TRBV6-5|-|TRBJ2-7
CASSHSGTGVAYEQYF
TGTGCCAGCAGTCACTCCGGGACAGGGGTAGCCTACGAGCAGTACTTC
>-|TRBV30|-|TRBJ2-6
CAWSNDRTSGANVLTF
TGTGCCTGGAGTAATGACAGAACCTCTGGGGCCAACGTCCTGACTTTC
>-|TRBV6-6|-|TRBJ2-3
CASSYDAGPPTDTQYF
TGTGCCAGCAGTTACGACGCGGGTCCCCCCACAGATACGCAGTATTTT
>TRBD1|TRBV28|-|TRBJ2-3
CASIPSAGQGATRDTQYF
TGTGCCAGCATCCCGTCGGCCGGTCAGGGGGCGACAAGGGATACGCAGTATTTT
>-|TRBV30|-|TRBJ1-5
CAWSRRKEQPQHF
TGTGCCTGGAGTCGACGGAAGGAGCAGCCCCAGCATTTT
>-|TRBV7-9|-|TRBJ2-5
CASSLELGWGRTAEETQYF
TGTGCCAGCAGCTTAGAATTGGGGTGGGGGCGCACGGCCGAAGAGACCCAGTACTTC
>-|TRBV28|-|TRBJ1-4
CASSSSGGLNEKLFF
TGTGCCAGCAGTTCCTCGGGAGGGCTTAATGAAAAACTGTTTTTT
>-|TRBV5-1|-|TRBJ2-7
CASSYPSDEQYF
TGCGCCAGCAGCTATCCATCGGACGAGCAGTACTTC
>TRBD2|TRBV5-1|-|TRBJ2-4
CASSPRTGTSGTWGNIQYF
TGCGCCAGCAGCCCGCGTACCGGGACTAGCGGGACCTGGGGAAACATTCAGTACTTC
>-|TRBV7-9|-|TRBJ1-1
CASSLDWGTEAFF
TGTGCCAGCAGCTTAGATTGGGGCACTGAAGCTTTCTTT
>TRBD1|TRBV4-1|-|TRBJ1-5
CASSREGIQGIQPQHF
TGCGCCAGCAGCCGAGAAGGTATACAGGGGATTCAGCCCCAGCATTTT
>TRBD2|TRBV4-2|-|TRBJ2-1
CASSQDGPGLADSYNEQFF
TGTGCCAGCAGCCAAGATGGACCCGGTCTAGCGGATTCCTACAATGAGCAGTTCTTC
>-|TRBV7-2|-|TRBJ2-5
CASSSASASQETQYF
TGTGCCAGCAGCTCAGCGTCCGCGTCACAAGAGACCCAGTACTTC
>-|TRBV2|-|TRBJ2-7
CASRAGTPPSYEQYF
TGTGCCAGCAGAGCCGGGACTCCCCCATCCTACGAGCAGTACTTC
>TRBD2|TRBV7-9|-|TRBJ2-7
CASSLSERGEYEQYF
TGTGCCAGCAGCTTATCAGAGCGGGGGGAGTACGAGCAGTACTTC
>-|TRBV6-5|-|TRBJ1-4
CASSSLGWPNEKLFF
TGTGCCAGCAGTTCCTTAGGTTGGCCTAATGAAAAACTGTTTTTT
>-|TRBV5-1|-|TRBJ2-7
CASSLAPGQGTYEQYF
TGCGCCAGCAGCTTGGCCCCGGGTCAGGGGACCTACGAGCAGTACTTC
>-|TRBV4-2|few|TRBJ1-4
CASRSTGRNEKLFF
TGTGCCAGCAGGTCTACCGGGCGGAATGAAAAACTGTTTTTT
>-|TRBV11-2|-|TRBJ1-2
CASSPRGRAGDPNYGYTF
TGTGCCAGCAGCCCCCGGGGCAGGGCAGGGGACCCGAACTATGGCTACACCTTC
>TRBD1|TRBV29-1|-|TRBJ1-4
CSGLTGATNEKLFF
TGCAGCGGATTGACAGGGGCAACTAATGAAAAACTGTTTTTT
>-|TRBV29-1|once|TRBJ1-2
CSVEPADRPLGDGYTF
TGCAGCGTTGAACCCGCCGACAGGCCCCTTGGGGATGGCTACACCTTC
>-|TRBV7-3|-|TRBJ2-1
CASSLGNSEYNEQFF
TGTGCCAGCAGCTTAGGAAATAGCGAGTACAATGAGCAGTTCTTC
>-|TRBV15|-|TRBJ1-1
CATSREVNTEAFF
TGTGCCACCAGCAGAGAGGTGAACACTGAAGCTTTCTTT
>TRBD1|TRBV7-9|-|TRBJ2-1
CASSPGQGNEQFF
TGTGCCAGCAGCCCGGGACAGGGCAATGAGCAGTTCTTC
>TRBD1|TRBV28|-|TRBJ2-1
CASNDRAYNEQFF
TGTGCCAGCAACGACAGGGCCTACAATGAGCAGTTCTTC
>-|TRBV2|-|TRBJ1-1
CASSDTLATVNTEAFF
TGTGCCAGCAGTGATACCCTCGCGACCGTAAACACTGAAGCTTTCTTT
>-|TRBV5-4|-|TRBJ2-2
CASSWRGANTGELFF
TGTGCCAGCAGCTGGCGGGGTGCGAACACCGGGGAGCTGTTTTTT
>-|TRBV29-1|-|TRBJ2-5
CSTSERETQYF
TGCAGCACATCAGAGCGAGAGACCCAGTACTTC
>-|TRBV21-1|-|TRBJ2-1
CARTAGPNYNEQFF
TGTGCCCGAACCGCAGGCCCTAACTACAATGAGCAGTTCTTC
>TRBD1|TRBV4-1|-|TRBJ2-5
CASSFRGTGIEETQYF
TGCGCCAGCAGTTTCAGGGGGACAGGGATCGAAGAGACCCAGTACTTC
>TRBD1|TRBV27|-|TRBJ2-7
CATRQGPYEQYF
TGTGCCACACGACAGGGACCCTACGAGCAGTACTTC